The source of this T cell receptor (beta chain) is a study of CDR3 diversity in severe acne. CDR1 and CDR2 from the germline V gene are DFQATT and SNEGSKA (reference sequence). The junction had 8 bases not matched to a gene; V was cut back by 6 bases and J by 0 bases. This CDR3 region has 15 residues. In this sample, this clonotype is medium-sized. One entry per CDR3 protein results from TCRdb running MiXCR on the PCR reads. The table records 97,000 or so distinct CDR3 sequences, roughly half of them present only once. This sequence was found in a male donor with acne. The rearrangement uses TRBV20-1 and TRBJ2-3, with 8 nucleotides matching TRBD2. The material sequenced was blood. CDR3 sequence (DNA): TGCAGTGCCCTACCGGCTAGCGGGAGCACAGATACGCAGTATTTT. Its protein is CSALPASGSTDTQYF.